This T cell receptor (beta chain) is drawn from a study of blood T cells in healthy people across ages. General study points: Diversity estimates drawn from one million T cells were deemed underestimates. Naive T cell percentage and TCR beta diversity correlated strongly.

In regard to this clonotype: The antigen is unknown.

There are 16 residues in the CDR3. Unmatched junction bases numbered 12, after V lost 5 bases and J lost 5 bases. Germline CDR1 is SEHNR and CDR2 is FQNEAQ (reference sequence). Alongside a J-beta primer mix, a sample-barcoded 5' primer served in a second PCR lasting about 6 to 12 cycles. TCRdb called the 5' RACE reads again in MiXCR, with one record for every CDR3 protein. The table has 1.5 million to 2 million distinct CDR3 sequences, roughly 27% seen once. The sequence was collected from a young woman in good health. The sample comprised blood. V and J are TRBV7-9 and TRBJ2-3; TRBD1 agrees at 8 bases. The CDR3 DNA reads as TGTGCCAGCAGCCCAACGGGCCTAACAGGGGGAGATACGCAGTATTTT. Residues: CASSPTGLTGGDTQYF. Full variable domain (missing parts from reference TRBV7-9 and TRBJ2-3): DTGVSQNPRHKITKRGQNVTFRCDPISEHNRLYWYRQTLGQGPEFLTYFQNEAQLEKSRLLSDRFSAERPKGSFSTLEIQRTEQGDSAMYLCASSPTGLTGGDTQYFGPGTRLTVL.